The rows below give T cell receptor beta chains drawn from one sample of a study of blood T cell repertoires in COVID-19. Generated by immunoSEQ multiplex PCR, the TCRdb table keeps only in-frame clones and is missing some. The repertoire holds 300,000 to 450,000 clones, with around 87% as singletons. The source material was peripheral blood. The receptors come from a woman aged 55 to 70 with COVID-19, enrolled during active disease. The CDR3 runs from the conserved cysteine through the conserved F or W. Fields, in order: CDR3 DNA, CDR3 protein, J gene, clone size, V gene, D gene. The D gene is left open where the match is weak. Expanded clones get a size class; other rows say once, few or many, or leave the size out.

cdr3_nt: TGTGCCAGCAACCCGGGGCCAGGGGTTGCCTACGAGCAGTACTTC
cdr3_aa: CASNPGPGVAYEQYF
j_call: TRBJ2-7
clone_size: NA
v_call: TRBV6-6
d_call: NA

cdr3_nt: TGTGCCAGCAGCTTAGGAAGGGGTCTTGGAGATGGCTACACCTTC
cdr3_aa: CASSLGRGLGDGYTF
j_call: TRBJ1-2
clone_size: NA
v_call: TRBV7-3
d_call: NA

cdr3_nt: TGTGCCAGCAGTTCACCCACGGCAGGGAACACTGAAGCTTTCTTT
cdr3_aa: CASSSPTAGNTEAFF
j_call: TRBJ1-1
clone_size: NA
v_call: TRBV28
d_call: NA

cdr3_nt: TGCGCCAGCAGCTCGGGACAGGAGAATAATGAAAAACTGTTTTTT
cdr3_aa: CASSSGQENNEKLFF
j_call: TRBJ1-4
clone_size: NA
v_call: TRBV5-1
d_call: TRBD1

cdr3_nt: TGTGCCAGCAGTTACTCGAGTCTCTCTGGAAACACCATATATTTT
cdr3_aa: CASSYSSLSGNTIYF
j_call: TRBJ1-3
clone_size: once
v_call: TRBV6-2/TRBV6-3
d_call: NA

cdr3_nt: TGTGCCTGGAGTAACAGCCGGGAGACCCAGTACTTC
cdr3_aa: CAWSNSRETQYF
j_call: TRBJ2-5
clone_size: NA
v_call: TRBV30
d_call: NA

cdr3_nt: TGCGCCAGCCCCGGCACGACAGGGGTCCGTACCAACACTGAAGCTTTCTTT
cdr3_aa: CASPGTTGVRTNTEAFF
j_call: TRBJ1-1
clone_size: NA
v_call: TRBV5-1
d_call: TRBD1

cdr3_nt: TGTGCCAGCAGTTACGCCGCGGGGGTCACAGATACGCAGTATTTT
cdr3_aa: CASSYAAGVTDTQYF
j_call: TRBJ2-3
clone_size: NA
v_call: TRBV27
d_call: TRBD2

cdr3_nt: TGTGCCAGATCCCCGGACAGGTTGGATTATTATGGCTACACCTTC
cdr3_aa: CARSPDRLDYYGYTF
j_call: TRBJ1-2
clone_size: once
v_call: TRBV2
d_call: TRBD1

cdr3_nt: TGTGCCAGCAGCTTGACTAGCGGGTATCAAACGCAGTATTTT
cdr3_aa: CASSLTSGYQTQYF
j_call: TRBJ2-3
clone_size: NA
v_call: TRBV7-9
d_call: TRBD2

cdr3_nt: TGTGCCAGCAGTTACCGCCAGGCTAGCAAAGCGGCCAACGTCCTGACTTTC
cdr3_aa: CASSYRQASKAANVLTF
j_call: TRBJ2-6
clone_size: NA
v_call: TRBV28
d_call: NA

cdr3_nt: TGTGCCATCAGGGGGACAGGGATCTACGAGCAGTACTTC
cdr3_aa: CAIRGTGIYEQYF
j_call: TRBJ2-7
clone_size: NA
v_call: TRBV10-3
d_call: TRBD1

cdr3_nt: TGTGCCAGCAGCCCTCGGGAGGGCAGTCAGCCCCAGCATTTT
cdr3_aa: CASSPREGSQPQHF
j_call: TRBJ1-5
clone_size: NA
v_call: TRBV3-1/TRBV3-2
d_call: NA

cdr3_nt: TGCAGCGTTGAGCTAGCAGCAGAGACCCAGTACTTC
cdr3_aa: CSVELAAETQYF
j_call: TRBJ2-5
clone_size: NA
v_call: TRBV29-1
d_call: NA

cdr3_nt: TGTGCCAGCACCCCCCTACGGGGGATGAACACTGAAGCTTTCTTT
cdr3_aa: CASTPLRGMNTEAFF
j_call: TRBJ1-1
clone_size: NA
v_call: TRBV7-8
d_call: NA

cdr3_nt: TGTGCCAGCACCCCAGGGGGGTCTGGGGCCAACGTCCTGACTTTC
cdr3_aa: CASTPGGSGANVLTF
j_call: TRBJ2-6
clone_size: once
v_call: TRBV28
d_call: NA

cdr3_nt: TGCGCCAGCAGCCAAGATCTTTGGCAGCAAGAGACCCAGTACTTC
cdr3_aa: CASSQDLWQQETQYF
j_call: TRBJ2-5
clone_size: NA
v_call: TRBV4-1
d_call: NA

cdr3_nt: TGTGCCAGCACTGTCCGGTCGGGTAACTACGAGCAGTACTTC
cdr3_aa: CASTVRSGNYEQYF
j_call: TRBJ2-7
clone_size: NA
v_call: TRBV6-5
d_call: NA

cdr3_nt: TGTGCCTGGACCGGACAGCTGAACACTGAAGCTTTCTTT
cdr3_aa: CAWTGQLNTEAFF
j_call: TRBJ1-1
clone_size: once
v_call: TRBV30
d_call: NA

cdr3_nt: TGTGCCAGCAGCCAAGGGGGTTGGGATCAGCCCCAGCATTTT
cdr3_aa: CASSQGGWDQPQHF
j_call: TRBJ1-5
clone_size: NA
v_call: TRBV27
d_call: NA

cdr3_nt: TGTGCCAGCAGTTGGGGTCTCGGGACTTACTCTGGGGCCAACGTCCTGACTTTC
cdr3_aa: CASSWGLGTYSGANVLTF
j_call: TRBJ2-6
clone_size: NA
v_call: TRBV27
d_call: NA